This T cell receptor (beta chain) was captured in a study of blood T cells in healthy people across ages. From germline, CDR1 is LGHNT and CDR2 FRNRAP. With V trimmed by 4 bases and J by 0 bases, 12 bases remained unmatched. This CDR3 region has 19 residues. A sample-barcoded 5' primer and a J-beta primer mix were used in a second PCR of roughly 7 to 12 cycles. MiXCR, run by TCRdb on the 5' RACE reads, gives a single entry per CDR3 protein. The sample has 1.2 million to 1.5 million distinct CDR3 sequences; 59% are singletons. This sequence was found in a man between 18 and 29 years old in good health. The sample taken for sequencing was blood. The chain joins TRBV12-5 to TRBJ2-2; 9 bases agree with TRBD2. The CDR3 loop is CASGSSGTSNPANTGELFF. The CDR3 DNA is TGTGCTAGTGGTTCGTCCGGGACTAGCAATCCCGCGAACACCGGGGAGCTGTTTTTT.